This is a list of T cell receptor beta chains from one sample in a study of T cells in Graves' hyperthyroidism and ophthalmopathy. MiXCR, applied by TCRdb to the multiplex PCR reads, yields one record per CDR3 protein. The table includes about 290,000 distinct CDR3 sequences, roughly 15% detected once. The sequencing input was blood. These receptors all stem from a woman in her thirties or forties with Graves' hyperthyroidism. The CDR3 runs from the conserved cysteine through the conserved F or W. D genes are given only for firm matches. Size is omitted from some rows. Given values are once, few, many or a class for expanded clones.

V	J	size	D	DNA	CDR3
TRBV12-3/TRBV12-4	TRBJ2-5	many	TRBD1	TGTGCCAGCAGTCGAACAGGGGCAGATGAGACCCAGTACTTC	CASSRTGADETQYF
TRBV19	TRBJ2-5	many	NA	TGTGCCAGTAGTCCCGCCAGACAAGAGACCCAGTACTTC	CASSPARQETQYF
TRBV10-2	TRBJ1-2	few	TRBD1	TGCGCCAGCAGTGCCAGGGGGCGAGGCTACACCTTC	CASSARGRGYTF
TRBV20-1	TRBJ2-5	few	TRBD1	TGCAGTGCACCGGTGACAGGGCGAAGGGAGACCCAGTACTTC	CSAPVTGRRETQYF
TRBV6-1	TRBJ1-3	NA	TRBD1	TGTGCCAGCAGTCGGGACAGCTTTGCGAGCTCTGGAAACACCATATATTTT	CASSRDSFASSGNTIYF
TRBV3-1	TRBJ2-1	many	TRBD2	TGTGCCAGCAGCCAATTAGCGGGAGTTTACTACAATGAGCAGTTCTTC	CASSQLAGVYYNEQFF
TRBV6-2/TRBV6-3	TRBJ1-1	many	NA	TGTGCCAGCAGTTACTCGGCGGGTACTGAAGCTTTCTTT	CASSYSAGTEAFF
TRBV7-8	TRBJ1-2	many	NA	TGTGCCAGCAGCTTGGCGGACAGTGGCTACACCTTC	CASSLADSGYTF
TRBV6-2/TRBV6-3	TRBJ1-1	many	NA	TGTGCCAGCTCTCGGGCTGCTGAAGCTTTCTTT	CASSRAAEAFF
TRBV20-1	TRBJ1-5	many	NA	TGCAGTGCTAGACCCGATAAGGGCCGTGATCAGCCCCAGCATTTT	CSARPDKGRDQPQHF
TRBV6-6	TRBJ1-4	few	NA	TGTGCCAGCAGTTACGTTGCAGGGGAATGGGAAAAACTGTTTTTT	CASSYVAGEWEKLFF
TRBV24-1	TRBJ2-1	few	TRBD2	TGTGCCACCAGGCCAGAGCGGGAGAGAGATGAGCAGTTCTTC	CATRPERERDEQFF
TRBV7-8	TRBJ1-4	many	TRBD1	TGTGCCAGCAGCTTAACCAATCGAGGACAGGGGGGGGAAAAACTGTTTTTT	CASSLTNRGQGGEKLFF
TRBV28	TRBJ2-5	many	NA	TGTGCCAGTTCTCTCATCGGAGGGGTGGAGACCCAGTACTTC	CASSLIGGVETQYF
TRBV6-1	TRBJ1-1	many	TRBD1	TGTGCCAGCAACACAGGGGAAGTCGCTGAAGCTTTCTTT	CASNTGEVAEAFF
TRBV10-3	TRBJ1-1	many	NA	TGTGCCATCCGACAGGCTATGAACACTGAAGCTTTCTTT	CAIRQAMNTEAFF